Listed below are T cell receptor beta chains from one sample, sequenced in a study of shared clonotypes between healthy human individuals. This table comes from immunoSEQ multiplex PCR, and its TCRdb copy is limited to in-frame clones, with some not included. The data hold about 1 million clones, with about 80% observed a single time. Sequencing was carried out using memory CD4+ T cells from PBMCs. All receptors derive from a man aged 18 to 30 in good health. Some clones in this sample may be carry-over from other donors' samples. Both conserved end residues are trimmed from each CDR3. Each record gives: V gene, J gene, CDR3 protein.

>TRBV7-2|TRBJ1-1
AIRRSANTEAF
>TRBV11-2|TRBJ2-3
ASSRGLAGPRTDTQY
>TRBV7-3|TRBJ2-1
ASSLLTANNEQF
>TRBV5-6|TRBJ2-1
ASSLVANEQF
>TRBV2|TRBJ2-2
ASSRPSGGTGELF
>TRBV19|TRBJ1-1
ASSLRTAMNTEAF
>TRBV30|TRBJ1-5
AWSAGTGTGAAKSNQPQH
>TRBV6-6|TRBJ2-3
ASSRTLASSTDTQY
>TRBV19|TRBJ1-5
ASSTFGLGSNQPQH
>TRBV5-1|TRBJ2-7
ASSYQASGSSYEQY
>TRBV7-2|NA
ASSSGTGYYEQY
>TRBV5-1|TRBJ1-1
ASSLLSENTEAF
>TRBV7-2|TRBJ2-1
ASSLAGAGGPNEQF